The sequence of this TCR beta chain was determined in a study of shared clonotypes between healthy human individuals. This table comes from immunoSEQ multiplex PCR, and its TCRdb copy is limited to in-frame clones, with some not included. The data contain about 680,000 clones, around three quarters of them singletons. General observations from the study: Though the depth was large, rarefaction showed that sorted-subset sequencing was incomplete. Estimated clonotype richness was generally higher in naive than memory subsets.

This clone appeared a few times. Its target is not known. The donors, all of them Caucasian adults, lived in Nashville, Tennessee. The V end was cut by 6 bases, the J end by 0 bases, with 8 bases between. The CDR3 runs 13 residues. The germline gives CDR1 MRHNA, CDR2 SNTAGT. This clonotype was sampled from a woman aged 25 to 45 in good health. The V and J genes are TRBV6-4 and TRBJ1-1, with D perhaps TRBD1 (5 bases). Sequenced material: memory CD4+ T cells sorted from blood. Documented subset: CD45RA-negative fraction. Written as DNA, the CDR3 is TGTGCCAGCAGGGGAGGGGTGAACACTGAAGCTTTCTTT. Protein sequence: CASRGGVNTEAFF.